A selection of T cell receptor beta chains follows, all from one sample in a study of cytotoxic CD8 clonotypes in ibrutinib-treated CLL. Assay used: immunoSEQ multiplex PCR; TCRdb lists only in-frame clones, some missing. This table holds 150,000 to 250,000 clones, about 72% found once. This material consisted of PBMCs, taken after 24 months of ibrutinib treatment. The receptors stem from a human donor with chronic lymphocytic leukemia. Both conserved end residues are part of each CDR3. The D gene is left open where the match is weak. Clone size appears in some rows only: once, few, many, or a class for an expanded clone.

v_call,j_call,clone_size,d_call,cdr3_aa,cdr3_nt
TRBV5-4,TRBJ1-2,-,-,CASSLSRDPYGYTF,TGTGCCAGCAGCTTGTCCAGGGATCCGTATGGCTACACCTTC
TRBV6-5,TRBJ1-1,few,-,CASSFFWAGNTEAFF,TGTGCCAGCAGTTTCTTTTGGGCGGGGAACACTGAAGCTTTCTTT
TRBV28,TRBJ2-1,-,-,CASSFGQVYNEQFF,TGTGCCAGCAGTTTTGGTCAGGTTTACAATGAGCAGTTCTTC
TRBV29-1,TRBJ2-7,-,TRBD2,CSAEGLAGNEQYF,TGCAGCGCCGAGGGTCTAGCGGGGAACGAGCAGTACTTC
TRBV30,TRBJ2-7,-,TRBD2,CAWSPKGTSGRYEQYF,TGTGCCTGGAGCCCAAAGGGGACTAGCGGGAGGTACGAGCAGTACTTC
TRBV7-2,TRBJ2-1,once,TRBD1,CASSLVGTGGFMYMNEQFF,TGTGCCAGCAGCTTAGTTGGGACAGGCGGGTTTATGTATATGAATGAGCAGTTCTTC
TRBV5-1,TRBJ2-7,-,-,CASSLIVSSGEQYF,TGCGCCAGCAGCTTGATCGTAAGTTCAGGCGAGCAGTACTTC
TRBV7-8,TRBJ2-5,-,-,CASSFRAAGQETQYF,TGTGCCAGCAGCTTCCGGGCCGCGGGCCAAGAGACCCAGTACTTC
TRBV4-2,TRBJ2-5,-,-,CASSQDGGRGPETQYF,TGTGCCAGCAGCCAAGACGGGGGGCGGGGGCCGGAGACCCAGTACTTC
TRBV7-2,TRBJ2-1,-,-,CASSLLLGPGDNEQFF,TGTGCCAGCAGCTTACTCCTGGGACCGGGTGACAATGAGCAGTTCTTC
TRBV5-1,TRBJ1-5,once,-,CASSFLPSNNQPQHF,TGCGCCAGCAGCTTCTTACCAAGCAACAATCAGCCCCAGCATTTT
TRBV4-3,TRBJ2-1,-,-,CASSPGGPTNNEQFF,TGCGCCAGCAGCCCAGGAGGCCCGACCAACAATGAGCAGTTCTTC
TRBV11-3,TRBJ2-1,-,TRBD2,CASSMEREDREQFF,TGTGCCAGCAGCATGGAGCGGGAGGATCGTGAGCAGTTCTTC
TRBV5-1,TRBJ2-5,-,TRBD1,CANSTTQGAWETQYF,TGCGCCAACAGCACGACACAGGGGGCTTGGGAGACCCAGTACTTC
TRBV29-1,TRBJ2-3,-,-,CSATEQTLPDTQYF,TGCAGCGCCACCGAGCAGACTTTACCAGATACGCAGTATTTT
TRBV27,TRBJ2-1,once,-,CASSPEPGPYNEQFF,TGTGCCAGCAGCCCAGAACCGGGTCCCTACAATGAGCAGTTCTTC
TRBV27,TRBJ2-7,once,-,CASSLDLGPSYEQYF,TGTGCCAGCAGTTTAGATCTGGGGCCCTCCTACGAGCAGTACTTC
TRBV19,TRBJ2-7,once,TRBD2,CASSIGPGLAYEQYF,TGTGCCAGTAGTATAGGACCGGGACTAGCTTACGAGCAGTACTTC
TRBV21-1,TRBJ2-7,-,-,CASSSGTGISHEQYF,TGTGCCAGCAGCTCCGGGACAGGGATCTCCCACGAGCAGTACTTC
TRBV27,TRBJ2-7,-,-,CASSQAIPGYEQYF,TGTGCCAGCAGCCAGGCCATTCCGGGCTACGAGCAGTACTTC
TRBV6-4,TRBJ1-2,-,-,CASRQGSDGYTF,TGTGCCAGCAGACAGGGATCGGACGGCTACACCTTC
TRBV5-1,TRBJ2-7,-,TRBD1,CASSPQGQGPYEQYF,TGCGCCAGCAGCCCTCAAGGACAGGGCCCCTACGAGCAGTACTTC
TRBV4-3,TRBJ2-7,-,TRBD2,CASSLGLAGGPSYEQYF,TGCGCCAGCAGCCTTGGACTAGCGGGAGGGCCCTCCTACGAGCAGTACTTC
TRBV2,TRBJ2-1,-,TRBD2,CASSDLAGLGYEQFF,TGTGCCAGCAGTGATCTAGCGGGATTAGGCTATGAGCAGTTCTTC
TRBV4-3,TRBJ2-7,-,TRBD2,CASSQAAGGPREQYF,TGCGCCAGCAGCCAAGCAGCGGGAGGGCCTAGGGAGCAGTACTTC
TRBV11-2,TRBJ2-3,-,-,CASSLAGAQYF,TGTGCCAGCAGCCTAGCAGGGGCGCAGTATTTT
TRBV5-4,TRBJ2-5,-,TRBD2,CASSPGGRANQETQYF,TGTGCCAGCAGCCCGGGAGGACGGGCCAACCAAGAGACCCAGTACTTC
TRBV4-1,TRBJ2-7,-,TRBD1,CASSQPQDRGTYEQYF,TGCGCCAGCAGCCAACCTCAGGACAGGGGGACCTACGAGCAGTACTTC
TRBV12-5,TRBJ1-1,-,-,CASGLVGGVSTEAFF,TGTGCTAGTGGTTTGGTAGGAGGGGTGAGTACTGAAGCTTTCTTT
TRBV9,TRBJ1-2,-,-,CASSGRFAGYTF,TGTGCCAGCAGCGGTAGGTTTGCGGGCTACACCTTC
TRBV19,TRBJ2-6,-,-,CASSMRQKVSSGANVLTF,TGTGCCAGTAGTATGCGACAGAAGGTATCCTCTGGGGCCAACGTCCTGACTTTC
TRBV15,TRBJ2-3,-,-,CATSTTAITDTQYF,TGTGCCACCAGCACAACAGCGATCACAGATACGCAGTATTTT
TRBV9,TRBJ2-1,-,-,CASSVARRNEQFF,TGTGCCAGCAGCGTAGCCCGACGCAATGAGCAGTTCTTC
TRBV11-3,TRBJ2-1,-,TRBD2,CASSLEVGLAGYNEQFF,TGTGCCAGCAGCTTAGAAGTTGGACTAGCGGGTTACAATGAGCAGTTCTTC
TRBV5-1,TRBJ2-7,-,-,CASSVEARGGREQYF,TGCGCCAGCAGCGTGGAGGCCAGGGGAGGGCGCGAGCAGTACTTC
TRBV28,TRBJ2-7,once,TRBD1,CASSPQLGQGDSYEQYF,TGTGCCAGCAGTCCGCAATTGGGGCAGGGGGACTCCTACGAGCAGTACTTC
TRBV6-1,TRBJ2-7,-,TRBD2,CASSIRLAGLYEQYF,TGTGCCAGCAGTATCAGACTAGCGGGACTATACGAGCAGTACTTC
TRBV30,TRBJ1-1,-,TRBD1,CAWRSRGQGNTEAFF,TGTGCCTGGAGGTCTCGCGGACAGGGCAACACTGAAGCTTTCTTT
TRBV25-1,TRBJ2-5,few,-,CASSEYMETQYF,TGTGCCAGCAGTGAATATATGGAGACCCAGTACTTC
TRBV15,TRBJ1-5,-,-,CATRIGTDSNQPQHF,TGTGCCACCAGGATCGGGACGGATAGCAATCAGCCCCAGCATTTT
TRBV19,TRBJ1-1,-,-,CASRVDLEAFF,TGTGCCAGTAGGGTTGACCTTGAAGCTTTCTTT
TRBV18,TRBJ1-2,-,-,CASSPQGVANYGYTF,TGTGCCAGCTCACCACAAGGGGTGGCTAACTATGGCTACACCTTC
TRBV7-2,TRBJ2-3,few,TRBD2,CASSGKVAGADTQYF,TGTGCCAGCAGCGGCAAAGTAGCGGGAGCAGATACGCAGTATTTT
TRBV4-2,TRBJ2-1,-,-,CASSQERAADEQFF,TGTGCCAGCAGCCAAGAACGCGCGGCGGATGAGCAGTTCTTC
TRBV6-5,TRBJ1-2,-,-,CASSYRGARGYTF,TGTGCCAGCAGTTACCGAGGGGCGCGCGGCTACACCTTC
TRBV6-5,TRBJ1-2,-,TRBD1,CASSYTGQSDYGYTF,TGTGCCAGCAGTTACACGGGACAGAGTGACTATGGCTACACCTTC
TRBV5-1,TRBJ2-2,-,TRBD2,CASSRTSGSNTGELFF,TGCGCCAGCAGTAGGACTAGCGGGAGTAATACCGGGGAGCTGTTTTTT
TRBV9,TRBJ2-5,-,TRBD1,CASSALGDRGRETQYF,TGTGCCAGCAGCGCCCTAGGGGACAGGGGGCGAGAGACCCAGTACTTC
TRBV5-1,TRBJ1-5,once,-,CASRQGFNSNQPQHF,TGCGCCAGCAGACAGGGATTTAATAGCAATCAGCCCCAGCATTTT
TRBV7-9,TRBJ2-7,-,-,CASSPLTGLSYEQYF,TGTGCCAGCAGCCCTCTTACGGGCTTGTCCTACGAGCAGTACTTC
TRBV7-9,TRBJ2-7,-,TRBD1,CASSPLWDSKIEQYF,TGTGCCAGCAGTCCGTTGTGGGACAGCAAGATCGAGCAGTACTTC
TRBV7-6,TRBJ2-3,-,TRBD1,CASSFRQGRLDTQYF,TGTGCCAGCAGTTTTCGACAGGGGCGGTTAGATACGCAGTATTTT
TRBV5-1,TRBJ1-1,-,-,CASSLMWDTEAFF,TGCGCCAGCAGCTTGATGTGGGACACTGAAGCTTTCTTT
TRBV7-6,TRBJ2-5,few,TRBD1,CASSLYWDGTGGRKTQYF,TGTGCCAGCAGCTTATATTGGGACGGGACAGGGGGCCGCAAGACCCAGTACTTC
TRBV15,TRBJ1-5,-,-,CATSRVGGCQPQHF,TGTGCCACCAGCAGAGTAGGGGGTTGTCAGCCCCAGCATTTT
TRBV7-2,TRBJ2-5,-,-,CASSLALGLGLGETQYF,TGTGCCAGCAGCTTAGCGTTGGGATTGGGACTCGGAGAGACCCAGTACTTC
TRBV16,TRBJ2-3,-,TRBD2,CASSPRTSGRELTDTQYF,TGTGCCAGCAGTCCCAGGACTAGCGGGAGGGAGCTCACAGATACGCAGTATTTT
TRBV28,TRBJ2-7,-,-,CASSLPREIVYEQYF,TGTGCCAGCAGTTTACCCCGGGAAATAGTCTACGAGCAGTACTTC
TRBV6-5,TRBJ1-5,few,-,CASRWTGDSNQPQHF,TGTGCCAGCAGGTGGACCGGGGACTCCAATCAGCCCCAGCATTTT